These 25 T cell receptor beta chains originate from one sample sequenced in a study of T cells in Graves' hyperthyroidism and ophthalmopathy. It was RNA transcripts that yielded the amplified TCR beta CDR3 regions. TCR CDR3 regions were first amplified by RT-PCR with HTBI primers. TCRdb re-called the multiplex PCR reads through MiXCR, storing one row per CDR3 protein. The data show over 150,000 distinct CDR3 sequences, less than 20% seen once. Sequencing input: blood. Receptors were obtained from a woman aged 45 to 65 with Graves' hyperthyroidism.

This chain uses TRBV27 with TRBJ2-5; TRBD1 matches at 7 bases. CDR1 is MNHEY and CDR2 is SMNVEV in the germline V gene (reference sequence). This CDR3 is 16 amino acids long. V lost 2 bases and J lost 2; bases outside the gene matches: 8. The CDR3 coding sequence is TGTGCCAGCAGTTTAACTTCTATGGACAGGCAAGAGACCCAGTACTTC. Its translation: CASSLTSMDRQETQYF.

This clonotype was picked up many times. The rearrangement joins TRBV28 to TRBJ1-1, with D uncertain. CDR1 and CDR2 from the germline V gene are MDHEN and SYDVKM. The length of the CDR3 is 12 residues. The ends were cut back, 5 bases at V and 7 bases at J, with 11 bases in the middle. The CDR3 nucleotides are TGTGCCAGCAGTCTCTCGGACGGTGAAGCTTTCTTT. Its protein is CASSLSDGEAFF.

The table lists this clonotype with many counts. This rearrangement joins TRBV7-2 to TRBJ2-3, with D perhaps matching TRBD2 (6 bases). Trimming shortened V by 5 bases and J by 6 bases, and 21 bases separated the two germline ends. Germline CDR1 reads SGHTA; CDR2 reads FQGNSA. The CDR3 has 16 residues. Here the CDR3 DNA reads TGTGCCAGCAGCCCGGGGACTTTACCGCTCGTCGATACGCAGTATTTT. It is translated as CASSPGTLPLVDTQYF.

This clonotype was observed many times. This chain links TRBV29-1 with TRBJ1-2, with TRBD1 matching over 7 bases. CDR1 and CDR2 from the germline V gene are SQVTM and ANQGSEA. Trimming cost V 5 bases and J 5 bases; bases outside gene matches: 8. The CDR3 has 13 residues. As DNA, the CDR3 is TGCAGCGTTCCCGACAGGGTAGTGTATGGCTACACCTTC. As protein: CSVPDRVVYGYTF.

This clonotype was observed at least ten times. The CDR3 is CASGGNSVTYGYTF. Written as DNA, the CDR3 is TGTGCCAGCGGAGGTAACAGCGTAACCTATGGCTACACCTTC. The chain couples TRBV2 to TRBJ1-2; D ambiguous. The V gene lost 8 bases and the J gene lost 4 bases, with 17 bases spanning the gap. Germline V gene data show CDR1 as SNHLY and CDR2 as FYNNEI. This CDR3 spans 14 amino acids.

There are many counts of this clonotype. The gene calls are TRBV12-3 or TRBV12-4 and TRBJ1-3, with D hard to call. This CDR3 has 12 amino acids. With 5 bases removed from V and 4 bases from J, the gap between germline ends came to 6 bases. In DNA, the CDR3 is TGTGCCAGCAGTACCCAGGGAAACACCATATATTTT. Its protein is CASSTQGNTIYF.

In DNA form, the CDR3 reads TGTGCCAGCAGCCAAGTGACGGGGAGCTCCTACGAGCAGTACTTC. It encodes CASSQVTGSSYEQYF. The gene calls are TRBV3-1 and TRBJ2-7, with D tentatively TRBD2 (5 bases). V lost 1 base, J lost 0 bases, and 10 bases lay in between. The CDR3 contains 15 residues. In germline, CDR1 is LGHDT, CDR2 YNNKEL (reference sequence).

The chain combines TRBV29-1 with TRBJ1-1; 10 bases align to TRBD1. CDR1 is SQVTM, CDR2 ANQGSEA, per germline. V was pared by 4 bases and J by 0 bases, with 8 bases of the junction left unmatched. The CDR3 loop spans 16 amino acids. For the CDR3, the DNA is TGCAGCGTTGTGAGGGGACAGGGGCGACTGAACACTGAAGCTTTCTTT. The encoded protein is CSVVRGQGRLNTEAFF.

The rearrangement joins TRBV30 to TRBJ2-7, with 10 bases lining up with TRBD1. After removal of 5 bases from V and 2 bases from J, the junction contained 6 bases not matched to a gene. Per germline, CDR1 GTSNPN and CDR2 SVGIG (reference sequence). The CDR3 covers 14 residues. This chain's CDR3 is CAWGPGQGTYEQYF. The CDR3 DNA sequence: TGTGCCTGGGGCCCGGGACAGGGGACCTACGAGCAGTACTTC. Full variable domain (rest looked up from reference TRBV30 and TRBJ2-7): SQTIHQWPATLVQPVGSPLSLECTVEGTSNPNLYWYRQAAGRGLQLLFYSVGIGQISSEVPQNLSASRPQDRQFILSSKKLLLSDSGFYLCAWGPGQGTYEQYFGPGTRLTVT.

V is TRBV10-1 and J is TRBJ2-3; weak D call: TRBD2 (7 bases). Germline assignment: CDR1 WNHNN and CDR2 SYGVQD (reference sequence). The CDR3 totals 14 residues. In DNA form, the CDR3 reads TGCGTCGGCGAAGGGGGGGACCGCACAGATACGCAGTATTTT. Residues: CVGEGGDRTDTQYF.

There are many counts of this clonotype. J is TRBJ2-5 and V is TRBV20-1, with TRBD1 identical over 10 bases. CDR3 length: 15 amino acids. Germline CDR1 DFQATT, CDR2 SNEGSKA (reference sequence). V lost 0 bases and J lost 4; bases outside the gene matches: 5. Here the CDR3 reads CSARDPTGGRETQYF. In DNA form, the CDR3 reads TGCAGTGCTAGAGATCCGACAGGGGGCAGAGAGACCCAGTACTTC.

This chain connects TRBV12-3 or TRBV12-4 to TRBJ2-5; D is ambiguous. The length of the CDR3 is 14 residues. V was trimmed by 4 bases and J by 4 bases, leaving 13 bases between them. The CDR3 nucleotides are TGTGCCAGCAGTTGGAAAACGGCTGGAGAGACCCAGTACTTC. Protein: CASSWKTAGETQYF.

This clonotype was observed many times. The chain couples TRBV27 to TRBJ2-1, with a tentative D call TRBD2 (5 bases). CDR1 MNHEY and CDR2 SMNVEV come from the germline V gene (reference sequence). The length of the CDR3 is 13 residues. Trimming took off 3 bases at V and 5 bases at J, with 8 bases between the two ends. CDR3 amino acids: CASSLGDHNEQFF. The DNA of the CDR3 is TGTGCCAGCAGTTTGGGAGATCACAATGAGCAGTTCTTC.

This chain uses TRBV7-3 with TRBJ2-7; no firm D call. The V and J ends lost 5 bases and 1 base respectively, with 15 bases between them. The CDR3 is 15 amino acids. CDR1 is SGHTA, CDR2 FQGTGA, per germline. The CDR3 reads CASSPRHGPSYEQYF. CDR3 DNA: TGTGCCAGCAGCCCCCGGCACGGACCGTCCTACGAGCAGTACTTC. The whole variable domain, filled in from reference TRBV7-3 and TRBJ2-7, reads GAGVSQTPSNKVTEKGKYVELRCDPISGHTALYWYRQSLGQGPEFLIYFQGTGAADDSGLPNDRFFAVRPEGSVSTLKIQRTERGDSAVYLCASSPRHGPSYEQYFGPGTRLTVT.

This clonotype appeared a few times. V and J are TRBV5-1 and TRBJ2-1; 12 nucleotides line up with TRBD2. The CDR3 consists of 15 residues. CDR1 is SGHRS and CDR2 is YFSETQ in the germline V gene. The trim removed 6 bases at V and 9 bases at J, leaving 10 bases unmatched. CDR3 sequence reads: CASTRTSGKVGEQFF. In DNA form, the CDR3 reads TGCGCCAGCACCCGGACTAGCGGGAAGGTCGGTGAGCAGTTCTTC.

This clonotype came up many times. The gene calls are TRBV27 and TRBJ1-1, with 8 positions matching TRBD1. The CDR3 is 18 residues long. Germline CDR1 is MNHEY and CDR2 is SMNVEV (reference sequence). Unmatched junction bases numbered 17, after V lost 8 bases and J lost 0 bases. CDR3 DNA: TGTGCCAGCCGACCTCGGACAGGGAATTTAAACTTGAACACTGAAGCTTTCTTT. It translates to CASRPRTGNLNLNTEAFF.

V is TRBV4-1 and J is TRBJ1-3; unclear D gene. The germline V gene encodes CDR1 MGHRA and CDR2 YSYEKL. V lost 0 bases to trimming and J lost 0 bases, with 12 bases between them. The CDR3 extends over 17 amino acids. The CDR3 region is CASSQDPGISSGNTIYF. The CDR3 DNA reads TGCGCCAGCAGCCAAGATCCAGGAATCTCCTCTGGAAACACCATATATTTT.

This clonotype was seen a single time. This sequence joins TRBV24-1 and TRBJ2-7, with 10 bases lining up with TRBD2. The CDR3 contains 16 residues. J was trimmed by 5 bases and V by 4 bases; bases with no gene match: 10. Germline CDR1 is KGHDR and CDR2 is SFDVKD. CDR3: CATSDPSPSGRNEQYF. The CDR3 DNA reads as TGTGCCACCAGTGACCCTAGTCCTAGCGGGAGAAACGAGCAGTACTTC.

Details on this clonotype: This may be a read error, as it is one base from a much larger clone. The CDR3 loop reads CASSQGWVENTEAFF. The CDR3 DNA reads TGTGCCAGCAGCCAAGGCTGGGTAGAGAACACTGAAGCTTTCTTT. The chain joins TRBV3-1 to TRBJ1-1; no firm D call. Looked up from germline, CDR1 is LGHDT and CDR2 is YNNKEL (reference sequence). V lost 1 base and J 1 base, leaving 10 bases between the germline ends. This CDR3 comprises 15 residues.

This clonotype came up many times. Here the CDR3 DNA reads TGTGCCAGCCCCCCACGAAATAAGAACACTGAAGCTTTCTTT. Translating gives CASPPRNKNTEAFF. J is TRBJ1-1 and V is TRBV28; D ambiguous. Per the germline V gene, CDR1 is MDHEN and CDR2 is SYDVKM. The CDR3 sequence is 14 residues long. Between the trimmed V and J ends, which lost 8 bases and 1 base, there was a span of 14 bases.

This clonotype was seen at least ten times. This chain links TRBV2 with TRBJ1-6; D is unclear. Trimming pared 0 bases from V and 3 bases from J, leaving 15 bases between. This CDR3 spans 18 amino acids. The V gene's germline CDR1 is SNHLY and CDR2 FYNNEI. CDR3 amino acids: CASSEATIEVFYNSPLHF. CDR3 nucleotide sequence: TGTGCCAGCAGTGAAGCCACGATTGAAGTTTTCTATAATTCACCCCTCCACTTT.

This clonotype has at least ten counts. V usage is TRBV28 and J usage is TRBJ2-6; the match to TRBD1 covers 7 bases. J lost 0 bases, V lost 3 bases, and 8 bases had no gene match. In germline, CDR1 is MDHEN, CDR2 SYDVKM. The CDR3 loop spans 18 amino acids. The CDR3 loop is CASSFRGKRVSGANVLTF. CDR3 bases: TGTGCCAGCAGTTTCAGGGGGAAAAGGGTCTCTGGGGCCAACGTCCTGACTTTC.

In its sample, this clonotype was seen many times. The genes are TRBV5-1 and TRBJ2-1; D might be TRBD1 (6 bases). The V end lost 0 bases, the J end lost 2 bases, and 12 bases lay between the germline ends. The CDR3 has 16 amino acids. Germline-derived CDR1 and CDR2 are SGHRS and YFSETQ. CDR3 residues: CASSLAGTRPYNEQFF. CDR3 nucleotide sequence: TGCGCCAGCAGCTTGGCGGGGACACGACCCTACAATGAGCAGTTCTTC. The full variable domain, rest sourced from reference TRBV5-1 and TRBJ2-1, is KAGVTQTPRYLIKTRGQQVTLSCSPISGHRSVSWYQQTPGQGLQFLFEYFSETQRNKGNFPGRFSGRQFSNSRSEMNVSTLELGDSALYLCASSLAGTRPYNEQFFGPGTRLTVL.

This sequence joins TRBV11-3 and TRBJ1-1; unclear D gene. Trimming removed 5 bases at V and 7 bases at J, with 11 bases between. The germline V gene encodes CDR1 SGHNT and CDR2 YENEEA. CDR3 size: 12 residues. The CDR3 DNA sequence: TGTGCCAGCAGCCAGACACGGGATGAAGCTTTCTTT. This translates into CASSQTRDEAFF.

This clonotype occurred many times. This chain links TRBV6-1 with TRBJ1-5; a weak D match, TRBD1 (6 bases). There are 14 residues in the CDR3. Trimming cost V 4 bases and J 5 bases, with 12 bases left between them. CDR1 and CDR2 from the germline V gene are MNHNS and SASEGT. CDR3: CASSGGAGDQPQHF. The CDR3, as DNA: TGTGCCAGCAGTGGAGGGGCAGGGGATCAGCCCCAGCATTTT.